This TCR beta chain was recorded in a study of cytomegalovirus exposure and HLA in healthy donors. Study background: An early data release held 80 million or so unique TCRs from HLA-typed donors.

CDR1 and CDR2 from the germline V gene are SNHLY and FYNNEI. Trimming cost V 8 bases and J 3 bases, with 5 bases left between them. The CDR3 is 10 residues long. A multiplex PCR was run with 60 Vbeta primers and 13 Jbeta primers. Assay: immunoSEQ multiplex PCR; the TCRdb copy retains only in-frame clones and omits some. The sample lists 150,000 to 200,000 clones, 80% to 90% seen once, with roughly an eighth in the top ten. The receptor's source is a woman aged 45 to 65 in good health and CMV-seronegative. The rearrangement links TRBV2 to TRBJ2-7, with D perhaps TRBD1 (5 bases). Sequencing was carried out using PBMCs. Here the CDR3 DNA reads TGTGCCAGCGGACACTACGAGCAGTACTTC. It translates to CASGHYEQYF.